The 23 T cell receptor beta chains given below trace back to one sample, sequenced in a study of cytomegalovirus exposure and HLA in healthy donors. 13 Jbeta primers and 60 Vbeta primers were used for the PCR. Only in-frame clones appear in the TCRdb table, and some are missing; sequencing was by immunoSEQ multiplex PCR. The data show 150,000 or so clones, about 68% seen once. The material sequenced was PBMCs. The receptors were gathered from a man in his thirties or forties in good health and CMV-seronegative.

About this clone itself: The identical CDR3 is also encoded by other nucleotide sequences in the sample. This chain connects TRBV20-1 to TRBJ2-7; D gene unclear. The CDR3 has 10 amino acids. V was pared by 3 bases and J by 3 bases, with 3 bases between. Germline values: CDR1 DFQATT, CDR2 SNEGSKA (reference sequence). CDR3 amino acids: CSARSYEQYF. The DNA for the CDR3 is TGCAGTGCTAGGAGCTACGAGCAGTACTTC.

CDR3 sequence reads: CATSRVSSGANVLTF. The CDR3 DNA sequence: TGTGCCACCAGCAGAGTCAGCTCTGGGGCCAACGTCCTGACTTTC. This chain links TRBV15 with TRBJ2-6; D not resolved. V lost 1 base and J 0 bases, leaving 4 bases between the germline ends. The CDR3 contains 15 residues. Germline values: CDR1 LNHNV, CDR2 YYDKDF (reference sequence).

The V gene is TRBV6-1, the J gene TRBJ1-1; D is ambiguous. Germline CDR1 is MNHNS and CDR2 is SASEGT. Trimming pared 5 bases from V and 3 bases from J, leaving 13 bases between. CDR3 length: 14 amino acids. The DNA for the CDR3 is TGTGCCAGCAGTCCTATCCGGGGTGACACTGAAGCTTTCTTT. Its translation: CASSPIRGDTEAFF.

V is TRBV29-1 and J is TRBJ2-3, with 9 bases lining up with TRBD1. V was clipped by 7 bases and J by 3 bases; unmatched bases: 5. The CDR3 is 13 amino acids. CDR1 SQVTM and CDR2 ANQGSEA come from the germline V gene. The CDR3 sequence: CSEGQGGTDTQYF. The CDR3 coding sequence is TGCAGCGAGGGACAGGGAGGGACAGATACGCAGTATTTT.

The gene calls are TRBV9 and TRBJ2-1; D remains unclear. V lost 1 base and J 1 base, leaving 9 bases between the germline ends. The CDR3 loop spans 15 amino acids. Germline assignment: CDR1 SGDLS and CDR2 YYNGEE. CDR3 nucleotide sequence: TGTGCCAGCAGCGTATTAGAGGATTCCTACAATGAGCAGTTCTTC. Protein sequence: CASSVLEDSYNEQFF.

V is TRBV19 and J is TRBJ1-5; a possible D gene is TRBD1 (5 bases). CDR1 and CDR2 (germline): LNHDA, SQIVND (reference sequence). The CDR3 is 14 amino acids. V was trimmed by 10 bases and J by 0 bases, leaving 13 bases between them. The chain's CDR3 is CATSSQASNQPQHF. The CDR3 bases are TGTGCCACCTCATCACAGGCTAGCAATCAGCCCCAGCATTTT.

V and J are TRBV5-6 and TRBJ1-6; possibly TRBD1 for D (6 bases). This CDR3 has 15 residues. The germline gives CDR1 SGHDT, CDR2 YYEEEE. V lost 0 bases and J lost 13, with 17 bases in between. CDR3 bases: TGTGCCAGCAGCTTGGGAATCAGAGGGGGGGCTCCCCTCCACTTT. Translating gives CASSLGIRGGAPLHF.

V and J are TRBV5-1 and TRBJ2-3, with 10 nucleotides matching TRBD2. Germline trimming cut 2 bases from V and 3 bases from J; bases unmatched to any gene: 3. In germline, CDR1 is SGHRS, CDR2 YFSETQ. This CDR3 has 15 residues. The CDR3 protein is CASSFDSGRTDTQYF. The CDR3 DNA reads TGCGCCAGCAGCTTCGATAGCGGGAGGACAGATACGCAGTATTTT.

The CDR3 sequence is CSVGSATNEKLFF. As DNA, the CDR3 is TGCAGCGTTGGTTCCGCAACTAATGAAAAACTGTTTTTT. The gene calls are TRBV29-1 and TRBJ1-4; D remains ambiguous. V was shortened by 4 bases and J by 0 bases, with 6 bases between the two germline ends. Germline CDR1 is SQVTM and CDR2 is ANQGSEA. The CDR3 contains 13 residues.

Concerning this clone: Different DNA sequences within this sample yield the same CDR3. This rearrangement joins TRBV4-2 to TRBJ1-5; tentatively, D is TRBD1 (6 bases). CDR1 and CDR2 from the germline V gene are LGHNA and YNFKEQ. Between the trimmed V and J ends, which lost 3 bases and 5 bases, there was a span of 8 bases. The CDR3 totals 13 residues. CDR3 bases: TGTGCCAGCAGCCAGGACAGTCATCAGCCCCAGCATTTT. This gives the protein CASSQDSHQPQHF.

The chain uses TRBV2 and TRBJ1-5, with D possibly matching TRBD1 (5 bases). Germline V gives CDR1 SNHLY, CDR2 FYNNEI. V lost 8 bases to trimming and J lost 6 bases, with 20 bases between them. This CDR3 has 15 amino acids. This CDR3 is CASAGQGSRGQPQHF. CDR3 nucleotides: TGTGCCAGCGCGGGGCAGGGATCCCGTGGTCAGCCCCAGCATTTT.

The CDR3 region has the DNA TGTGCCAGCAGTTACCTAGCGGGGGCGAGCTCCTACAATGAGCAGTTCTTC. Translated, it gives CASSYLAGASSYNEQFF. The rearrangement links TRBV28 to TRBJ2-1; 10 nucleotides line up with TRBD2. The CDR3 loop spans 17 amino acids. With 4 bases clipped from V and 0 bases from J, the junction kept 6 bases outside the gene matches. Germline lookup yields CDR1 MDHEN and CDR2 SYDVKM.

The genes are TRBV5-6 and TRBJ2-3; D call uncertain. Germline CDR1 reads SGHDT; CDR2 reads YYEEEE. The germline V and J ends were trimmed by 4 bases and 4 bases, with 10 bases remaining between them. The CDR3 runs to 13 residues. CDR3: CASSPPFPDTQYF. In nucleotides, the CDR3 is TGTGCCAGCAGCCCCCCGTTCCCAGATACGCAGTATTTT.

The chain couples TRBV7-8 to TRBJ1-1; 9 positions match TRBD1. There are 14 residues in the CDR3. V was clipped by 5 bases and J by 3 bases; unmatched bases: 4. Germline values: CDR1 SGHVS, CDR2 FQNEAQ. DNA for the CDR3: TGTGCCAGCAGCCGACAGGGGGGGGACACTGAAGCTTTCTTT. Amino acid sequence: CASSRQGGDTEAFF. The complete variable domain, with remaining parts taken from reference TRBV7-8 and TRBJ1-1, reads GAGVSQSPRYKVAKRGQDVALRCDPISGHVSLFWYQQALGQGPEFLTYFQNEAQLDKSGLPSDRFFAERPEGSVSTLKIQRTQQEDSAVYLCASSRQGGDTEAFFGQGTRLTVV.

The gene calls are TRBV6-1 and TRBJ1-5; 9 positions agree with TRBD1. The CDR3 length is 18 residues. Germline CDR1 is MNHNS and CDR2 is SASEGT. Trimming took 4 bases from V and 5 from J; bases not matched to a gene: 15. For the CDR3, the DNA is TGTGCCAGCAGTGCGGGGGGACAGGGTTTGAAAACGTATCAGCCCCAGCATTTT. Translating gives CASSAGGQGLKTYQPQHF.

CDR3 in DNA: TGTGCCAGTAGTGCCGACAGGGACACTGAAGCTTTCTTT. Its protein product is CASSADRDTEAFF. The rearrangement uses TRBV19 and TRBJ1-1; the match to TRBD1 covers 7 bases. Germline V CDR1 and CDR2: LNHDA, SQIVND (reference sequence). The CDR3 spans 13 residues. V lost 5 bases, J lost 3 bases, and 3 bases stayed unmatched.

The chain employs TRBV15 and TRBJ1-5, with D perhaps TRBD1 (5 bases). Trimming pared 0 bases from V and 2 bases from J, leaving 11 bases between. The V gene's germline CDR1 is LNHNV and CDR2 YYDKDF (reference sequence). This CDR3 spans 16 amino acids. DNA of the CDR3: TGTGCCACCAGCAGAGATAGGGACTGGGGCAATCAGCCCCAGCATTTT. It encodes CATSRDRDWGNQPQHF. Filled out from reference TRBV15 and TRBJ1-5, the complete variable domain reads DAMVIQNPRYQVTQFGKPVTLSCSQTLNHNVMYWYQQKSSQAPKLLFHYYDKDFNNEADTPDNFQSRRPNTSFCFLDIRSPGLGDTAMYLCATSRDRDWGNQPQHFGDGTRLSIL.

The chain links TRBV6-1 to TRBJ1-2; 7 bases are a match to TRBD1. Trimming took 7 bases from V and 7 from J; bases not matched to a gene: 15. The germline gives CDR1 MNHNS, CDR2 SASEGT. The length of the CDR3 is 15 residues. CDR3 sequence: CASTVSQGEVGGYTF. DNA of the CDR3: TGTGCCAGCACTGTCTCGCAGGGGGAGGTAGGTGGCTACACCTTC.

The gene calls are TRBV2 and TRBJ1-2; tentatively, D is TRBD1 (5 bases). The CDR3 has 16 residues. The germline V gene has CDR1 SNHLY and CDR2 FYNNEI. With 5 bases removed from V and 5 bases from J, the gap between germline ends came to 21 bases. The CDR3 nucleotides are TGTGCCAGCAGTCCCTGGGCAGGGCGGTTTGAGTATGGCTACACCTTC. This sequence encodes CASSPWAGRFEYGYTF.

The rearrangement uses TRBV5-4 and TRBJ1-6; 7 bases align to TRBD1. J was trimmed by 7 bases and V by 4 bases; bases with no gene match: 5. The CDR3 length is 14 residues. CDR1 SGHNT and CDR2 YYREEE come from the germline V gene (reference sequence). CDR3 DNA: TGTGCCAGCAGCGAGACAGGGCAAAATTCACCCCTCCACTTT. This codes for CASSETGQNSPLHF.

V usage is TRBV18 and J usage is TRBJ1-1; D is unresolved. The germline gives CDR1 KGHSH, CDR2 LQKENI. The germline V and J ends were trimmed by 3 bases and 0 bases, with 8 bases remaining between them. CDR3 length equals 14 residues. DNA of the CDR3: TGTGCCAGCTCACCGGGTACTATGAACACTGAAGCTTTCTTT. It translates to CASSPGTMNTEAFF.

The chain couples TRBV6-6 to TRBJ1-1; 12 nucleotides line up with TRBD1. V lost 8 bases, J lost 11 bases, and 6 bases stayed unmatched. The CDR3 has 12 residues. The V gene's germline CDR1 is MNHNY and CDR2 SVGAGI (reference sequence). Here the CDR3 DNA reads TGTGCCAGCGGGGACAGGGGGCGCGATGCTTTCTTT. Protein sequence: CASGDRGRDAFF.

CDR3 in amino acids: CASSPREGNEQFF. DNA for the CDR3: TGTGCCAGCAGCCCGCGGGAGGGAAATGAGCAGTTCTTC. This chain joins TRBV7-9 and TRBJ2-1; 9 bases line up with TRBD2. CDR3 length: 13 amino acids. Germline CDR1 and CDR2: SEHNR and FQNEAQ (reference sequence). The ends lost 5 bases at V and 7 bases at J; junction bases unmatched: 3.